The next 30 T cell receptor beta chains were all read from a single sample in a study of regulatory T cells in long-lasting Graves disease. The time point was: newly diagnosed GD, antithyroid drugs for less than 3 months. Scientists built the TCR library using RNA that was extracted from PBMCs. CDR3 regions were amplified by Arm-PCR using iRepertoire HTBI primers to build TCR beta libraries. TCRdb independently ran MiXCR on the multiplex PCR reads; one entry per CDR3 protein. The table lists 360,000 or so distinct CDR3 sequences, approximately 12% of them singletons, with under 20% in the top ten. This sample also appeared in a second study, on T cells in Graves' hyperthyroidism and ophthalmopathy.

The sequences come from peripheral blood mononuclear cells (PBMCs), collected at new diagnosis, from a patient treated with antithyroid drugs. These receptors all come from a woman aged 18-29 years with Graves disease.

The sample holds many counts of this clonotype. In DNA form, the CDR3 reads TGTGCCAGCAGTTTTCAACTAGAAGCTTTCTTT. Amino acids: CASSFQLEAFF. The chain is built from TRBV12-3 or TRBV12-4 and TRBJ1-1; no clear D gene. V was shortened by 3 bases and J by 8 bases, with 7 bases between the two germline ends. There are 11 residues in the CDR3.

This clonotype was counted ten times or more. The chain joins TRBV12-3 or TRBV12-4 to TRBJ2-2; D gene unclear. The germline V and J ends were trimmed by 10 bases and 4 bases, with 19 bases remaining between them. The CDR3 loop spans 15 amino acids. The DNA of the CDR3 is TGTGCCACCAACCACGCGGCCGCGAGCACCGGGGAGCTGTTTTTT. This encodes CATNHAAASTGELFF.

A few counts support this clonotype. DNA of the CDR3: TGCGCCAGCAGCCAAGATTTTTTTGGCAGGGGCCTCTACAATGAGCAGTTCTTC. This translates into CASSQDFFGRGLYNEQFF. The rearrangement joins TRBV4-3 to TRBJ2-1, with D possibly TRBD1 on 6 matching bases. V lost 0 bases to trimming and J lost 3 bases, with 18 bases between them. The CDR3 is made up of 18 amino acids. The germline V gene encodes CDR1 LGHNA and CDR2 YSLEER.

This clonotype was observed many times. The J gene is TRBJ2-2, the V gene TRBV2; D remains ambiguous. CDR1 is SNHLY, CDR2 FYNNEI, per germline. The CDR3 length is 13 residues. V lost 6 bases and J lost 5, with 10 bases in between. The CDR3 reads CASSTYGTGELFF. CDR3 bases: TGTGCCAGCAGCACCTATGGAACCGGGGAGCTGTTTTTT.

This clonotype occurred a few times. The chain has TRBV5-4 and TRBJ2-1; 9 bases line up with TRBD2. The CDR3 runs to 19 residues. The germline V gene encodes CDR1 SGHNT and CDR2 YYREEE (reference sequence). The trim removed 0 bases at V and 6 bases at J, leaving 16 bases unmatched. In nucleotides, the CDR3 is TGTGCCAGCAGCTTGGAGCCTGAGGCGCGGGGGGGATATGGCAATGAGCAGTTCTTC. This gives the protein CASSLEPEARGGYGNEQFF.

This clonotype was seen a few times. The chain has TRBV6-2 or TRBV6-3 and TRBJ1-2; D is unclear. The V gene's germline CDR1 is MNHEY and CDR2 SVGEGT. The CDR3 is made up of 13 amino acids. V gave up 1 base and J gave up 6 bases, with 9 bases separating them. This CDR3 is CASSYWRSDGYTF. For the CDR3, the DNA is TGTGCCAGCAGTTACTGGCGTTCAGATGGCTACACCTTC.

V usage is TRBV4-3 and J usage is TRBJ1-1; the D is unclear. V lost 1 base and J 8 bases, leaving 20 bases between the germline ends. CDR1 is LGHNA, CDR2 YSLEER, per germline. This CDR3 region has 16 residues. The CDR3 DNA reads as TGCGCCAGCAGCCAAGGCGGGAATGCGGGTGAAGTGGAAGCTTTCTTT. Amino acids: CASSQGGNAGEVEAFF.

This clonotype was counted ten times or more. The chain is built from TRBV10-1 and TRBJ1-5; no clear D. The V gene lost 2 bases and the J gene lost 1 base, with 3 bases spanning the gap. The CDR3 runs to 13 residues. Per the germline V gene, CDR1 is WNHNN and CDR2 is SYGVQD (reference sequence). The chain's CDR3 is CASSENSNQPQHF. The CDR3 bases are TGCGCCAGCAGTGAGAACAGCAATCAGCCCCAGCATTTT.

The chain couples TRBV19 to TRBJ2-6; D is ambiguous. Per the germline V gene, CDR1 is LNHDA and CDR2 is SQIVND (reference sequence). Trimming removed 7 bases at V and 0 bases at J, with 16 bases between. The CDR3 runs 17 residues. CDR3 amino acids: CASTWMVGPSGANVLTF. The CDR3 DNA follows: TGTGCCAGTACCTGGATGGTTGGACCCTCTGGGGCCAACGTCCTGACTTTC.

Many counts were recorded for this clonotype. The chain combines TRBV19 with TRBJ1-2; D may be TRBD1 (5 bases). V was shortened by 7 bases and J by 5 bases, with 11 bases between the two germline ends. Per germline, CDR1 LNHDA and CDR2 SQIVND (reference sequence). CDR3 size: 12 residues. The CDR3: CASIRDGYGYTF. The CDR3, as DNA: TGTGCCAGTATCCGGGACGGTTATGGCTACACCTTC. Supplemented by reference TRBV19 and TRBJ1-2, the full variable domain reads DGGITQSPKYLFRKEGQNVTLSCEQNLNHDAMYWYRQDPGQGLRLIYYSQIVNDFQKGDIAEGYSVSREKKESFPLTVTSAQKNPTAFYLCASIRDGYGYTFGSGTRLTVV.

This clonotype was counted ten times or more. V and J are TRBV12-3 or TRBV12-4 and TRBJ1-3; D is unclear. The V gene lost 4 bases and the J gene lost 4 bases, with 8 bases spanning the gap. The CDR3 has 13 amino acids. CDR3: CASSWTRGNTIYF. CDR3 nucleotide sequence: TGTGCCAGCAGTTGGACCAGGGGAAACACCATATATTTT.

In the case of this clonotype: This likely stems from a read error, as it lies one base from a far larger clone. This rearrangement joins TRBV6-4 to TRBJ1-5; unclear D gene. This CDR3 region has 13 residues. Germline CDR1 reads MRHNA; CDR2 reads SNTAGT. The CDR3 here is CASSRRSNQPQRF. The CDR3 DNA reads TGTGCCAGCAGTAGGAGAAGCAATCAGCCCCAGCGTTTT.

The chain uses TRBV24-1 and TRBJ2-7; TRBD1 matches 8 bases. The CDR3 contains 15 residues. Germline assignment: CDR1 KGHDR and CDR2 SFDVKD. With 4 bases clipped from V and 3 bases from J, the junction kept 7 bases outside the gene matches. As DNA, the CDR3 is TGTGCCACCAGTGACGCGGGACAGGCGAACTACGAGCAGTACTTC. It specifies CATSDAGQANYEQYF.

In this sample, this clonotype turned up many times. This sequence joins TRBV20-1 and TRBJ2-1, with D unresolved. Germline values: CDR1 DFQATT, CDR2 SNEGSKA (reference sequence). V was pared by 6 bases and J by 0 bases, with 21 bases between. This CDR3 region has 17 residues. CDR3 nucleotide sequence: TGCAGTGCCCAGCCCCGCATAACAGCGAGCTCCTACAATGAGCAGTTCTTC. Its protein product is CSAQPRITASSYNEQFF.

This clonotype was seen ten or more times. The chain has TRBV6-2 or TRBV6-3 and TRBJ1-1; D is perhaps TRBD1 (5 bases). This CDR3 contains 13 residues. The V end was cut by 6 bases, the J end by 3 bases, with 11 bases between. CDR1 and CDR2 from the germline V gene are MNHEY and SVGEGT. The CDR3 sequence is CASRRGSDTEAFF. The CDR3 DNA follows: TGTGCCAGCAGGCGGGGGAGTGACACTGAAGCTTTCTTT.

This clonotype was found many times. This chain joins TRBV28 and TRBJ2-2; 7 nucleotides align to TRBD1. Trimming removed 7 bases from V and 1 base from J; junction bases left unmatched: 3. CDR3 size: 14 residues. Germline values: CDR1 MDHEN, CDR2 SYDVKM. CDR3 nucleotide sequence: TGTGCCAGCAACGACAGGGAGAACACCGGGGAGCTGTTTTTT. Translation: CASNDRENTGELFF.

This sequence joins TRBV24-1 and TRBJ2-2; D is tentatively TRBD1 or TRBD2 (5 bases each). V lost 3 bases and J lost 6, with 10 bases in between. The CDR3 has 14 amino acids. Germline V gene data show CDR1 as KGHDR and CDR2 as SFDVKD. This CDR3 reads CATSDRDGAGELFF. The CDR3 DNA is TGTGCCACCAGTGATCGGGACGGAGCCGGGGAGCTGTTTTTT.

This clonotype was seen repeatedly, ten times or more. This sequence joins TRBV28 and TRBJ1-2; D gene ambiguous. The CDR3 is 13 amino acids. V gave up 6 bases and J gave up 3 bases, with 11 bases separating them. CDR1 and CDR2 (germline): MDHEN, SYDVKM. The CDR3 reads CASSLPPHYGYTF. The CDR3 nucleotides are TGTGCCAGCAGCTTACCACCTCACTATGGCTACACCTTC.

The chain combines TRBV5-8 with TRBJ1-1; maybe TRBD1 (5 bases). CDR1 and CDR2 (germline): SGHTS, YDEGEE. This CDR3 is built from 13 residues. Between the trimmed V and J ends, which lost 5 bases and 1 base, there was a span of 9 bases. CDR3 bases: TGTGCCAGCAGTATGGACACGAACACTGAAGCTTTCTTT. It is translated as CASSMDTNTEAFF.

Turning to this clonotype: At one end, the junction sequence differs from germline, possibly due to a read error. The V gene is TRBV20-1, the J gene TRBJ1-1; unclear D gene. The CDR3 has 12 residues. From germline, CDR1 is DFQATT and CDR2 SNEGSKA (reference sequence). This CDR3 is CSAQAEGTEASF. CDR3 coding DNA: TGCAGTGCCCAGGCCGAGGGCACTGAAGCTTCCTTT.

This clonotype was seen at least ten times. The chain recombines TRBV30 with TRBJ1-2; D is uncertain. The V and J ends lost 8 bases and 4 bases respectively, with 14 bases between them. The CDR3 is 12 residues long. CDR1 is GTSNPN, CDR2 SVGIG, per germline (reference sequence). CDR3 coding DNA: TGTGCCCGAGAAACGGACCCCTATGGCTACACCTTC. This gives the protein CARETDPYGYTF.

At least ten counts were recorded for this clonotype. The chain links TRBV9 to TRBJ2-5; D might be TRBD1 or TRBD2, each matching 5 bases. Germline CDR1 is SGDLS and CDR2 is YYNGEE. Trimming took 7 bases from V and 4 from J, leaving 14 bases between them. CDR3 length: 13 amino acids. The DNA of the CDR3 is TGTGCCAGCCGAGGGGTAGGTTCAGAGACCCAGTACTTC. It yields the protein CASRGVGSETQYF.

The V and J genes are TRBV18 and TRBJ2-1; 11 bases fit TRBD1. The CDR3 loop spans 15 amino acids. The V gene end was trimmed by 2 bases and the J gene end by 8 bases; junction bases not matched to a gene: 5. Germline values: CDR1 KGHSH, CDR2 LQKENI. The CDR3 here is CASSPVRTGGDEQFF. CDR3 DNA: TGTGCCAGCTCACCAGTCCGGACAGGGGGCGATGAGCAGTTCTTC.

Remarks on this clonotype: This may come from a read error, since a much larger clone is one base off. The rearrangement uses TRBV25-1 and TRBJ2-1; D is unresolved. Germline values: CDR1 MGHDK, CDR2 SYGVNS. This CDR3 is built from 12 residues. The V gene lost 7 bases and the J gene lost 10 bases, with 14 bases spanning the gap. The CDR3 coding sequence is TGTGCCAGCAACAAAGGGTTCGACGAGCAGTTCTTC. This codes for CASNKGFDEQFF.

This clonotype was detected many times. This chain connects TRBV6-2 or TRBV6-3 to TRBJ2-7, with 9 bases identical to TRBD2. V trimming: 6 bases; J trimming: 1 base; junction bases outside the gene matches: 7. Germline V gene lookup returns CDR1 MNHEY and CDR2 SVGEGT. This CDR3 has 15 residues. Here the CDR3 reads CASRRAGGTSYEQYF. DNA of the CDR3: TGTGCCAGCAGGAGAGCGGGAGGCACGTCCTACGAGCAGTACTTC.

This clonotype has only a few counts. The V call is TRBV7-6, the J call TRBJ2-1; D remains unclear. This CDR3 is built from 15 residues. The V end was cut by 2 bases, the J end by 5 bases, with 13 bases between. Germline loops: CDR1 SGHVS, CDR2 FNYEAQ. As DNA, the CDR3 is TGTGCCAGCAGCTTATTTCGGCTAGGACACAATGAGCAGTTCTTC. Protein sequence: CASSLFRLGHNEQFF.

In its sample, this clonotype was seen a few times. The chain joins TRBV19 to TRBJ1-2; 8 nucleotides agree with TRBD1. The trim removed 10 bases at V and 4 bases at J, leaving 11 bases unmatched. There are 14 residues in the CDR3. Looked up from germline, CDR1 is LNHDA and CDR2 is SQIVND (reference sequence). In nucleotides, the CDR3 is TGTGCCACTGCAGGGGGCCCGAGTCTCTATGGCTACACCTTC. This gives the protein CATAGGPSLYGYTF. Full variable domain (missing parts from reference TRBV19 and TRBJ1-2): DGGITQSPKYLFRKEGQNVTLSCEQNLNHDAMYWYRQDPGQGLRLIYYSQIVNDFQKGDIAEGYSVSREKKESFPLTVTSAQKNPTAFYLCATAGGPSLYGYTFGSGTRLTVV.

Many counts were recorded for this clonotype. This chain links TRBV20-1 with TRBJ2-7; no clear D gene. V was shortened by 1 base and J by 7 bases, with 11 bases between the two germline ends. The CDR3 is made up of 12 amino acids. The germline gives CDR1 DFQATT, CDR2 SNEGSKA (reference sequence). The CDR3 DNA reads as TGCAGTGCTAGAGTAGGGCATGGGGAGCAGTACGTC. It translates to CSARVGHGEQYV.

The chain has TRBV10-3 and TRBJ2-3; no reliable D call. With 4 bases removed from V and 2 bases from J, the gap between germline ends came to 7 bases. This CDR3 has 13 residues. From germline, CDR1 is ENHRY and CDR2 SYGVKD. The CDR3 nucleotides read TGTGCCATCAGTGCTCAACCCACAGATACGCAGTATTTT. It encodes CAISAQPTDTQYF.

This clonotype was observed a handful of times. The genes are TRBV5-6 and TRBJ2-5; 8 nucleotides line up with TRBD2. V lost 0 bases and J lost 5; bases outside the gene matches: 9. Germline V gene data show CDR1 as SGHDT and CDR2 as YYEEEE. The CDR3 sequence is 16 residues long. CDR3 in amino acids: CASSLEKRERLETQYF. The CDR3 nucleotides are TGTGCCAGCAGCTTGGAAAAGCGGGAGCGTTTGGAGACCCAGTACTTC.